This T cell receptor beta chain was identified during a study of shared clonotypes between healthy human individuals. Details on this clone: Other DNA sequences of this sample code for an identical CDR3.

CDR3 length equals 12 residues. Looked up from germline, CDR1 is SQVTM and CDR2 is ANQGSEA. V lost 5 bases and J 3 bases, leaving 11 bases between the germline ends. Naive CD8 cells, CD45RO-negative and positively selected for CCR7, excluded terminally differentiated effector memory CD45RA+ cells. Sequencing used immunoSEQ multiplex PCR; TCRdb keeps in-frame clones, though not all of them. Among some 2,100,000 clones listed, 93% were seen once. The sequence was obtained from a man aged 18 to 30 in good health. Some clones in this sample may be carry-over from other donors' samples. The V gene is TRBV29-1, the J gene TRBJ2-7, with D possibly TRBD1 on 5 matching bases. Sequencing was performed on naive CD8+ T cells from PBMCs. The CDR3 protein is CSVRQGSYEQYF. The DNA for the CDR3 is TGCAGCGTTCGTCAGGGAAGCTACGAGCAGTACTTC.